The 13 T cell receptor beta chains given below trace back to one sample, sequenced in a study of T cell changes during pregnancy in multiple sclerosis. Only in-frame clones appear in the TCRdb table, and some are missing; sequencing was by immunoSEQ multiplex PCR. The sample holds about 44,000 clones, around 96% seen once. Sequences were derived from peripheral blood, sampled in the second trimester of pregnancy. Receptors originate from a female donor with multiple sclerosis, enrolled in a pregnancy study.

In its sample, this clone was seen a few times. The chain has TRBV10-3 and TRBJ2-1, with TRBD2 identical over 9 bases. The ends lost 3 bases at V and 0 bases at J; junction bases unmatched: 3. The germline gives CDR1 ENHRY, CDR2 SYGVKD. The CDR3 extends over 16 amino acids. The CDR3 DNA follows: TGTGCCATCAGTGAACTAGCGGGTCGCTCCTACAATGAGCAGTTCTTC. Its protein is CAISELAGRSYNEQFF.

The chain recombines TRBV5-4 with TRBJ1-4, with 8 bases fitting TRBD1. V was clipped by 4 bases and J by 6 bases; unmatched bases: 5. The CDR3 consists of 14 residues. Looked up from germline, CDR1 is SGHNT and CDR2 is YYREEE (reference sequence). The CDR3 loop reads CASSTGQGDEKLFF. In DNA, the CDR3 is TGTGCCAGCAGCACCGGACAGGGCGATGAAAAACTGTTTTTT.

This chain connects TRBV5-1 to TRBJ1-4; D perhaps matches TRBD1 (6 bases). In germline, CDR1 is SGHRS, CDR2 YFSETQ. V was trimmed by 4 bases and J by 4 bases, leaving 11 bases between them. The CDR3 is 14 amino acids. The CDR3 spells CASSPQGFNEKLFF. DNA for the CDR3: TGCGCCAGCAGCCCACAGGGATTTAATGAAAAACTGTTTTTT.

The rearrangement links TRBV12-2 to TRBJ2-1; TRBD2, as called in the table, went unchecked against the DNA. TRBV12-2 is noted as a pseudogene. The CDR3 is 13 amino acids. The CDR3 coding sequence is TGTGCAAGTAGTAGCGGCTCCTACAATGAGCAGTTCTTC. It translates to CASSSGSYNEQFF.

The chain links TRBV7-3 to TRBJ2-6; 8 nucleotides agree with TRBD2. Germline V CDR1 and CDR2: SGHTA, FQGTGA. The V segment lost 0 bases and the J segment 9 bases; nucleotides outside the gene matches: 4. The CDR3 is made up of 15 amino acids. CDR3 loop: CASSLTSGGFNVLTF. The DNA for the CDR3 is TGTGCCAGCAGCTTAACGTCGGGAGGGTTCAACGTCCTGACTTTC.

This sequence joins TRBV9 and TRBJ1-2; D call uncertain. V lost 4 bases and J lost 1, with 8 bases in between. Looked up from germline, CDR1 is SGDLS and CDR2 is YYNGEE. The CDR3 runs 13 residues. The CDR3 reads CASSKHVNYGYTF. The CDR3 DNA reads as TGTGCCAGCAGCAAACACGTTAACTATGGCTACACCTTC.

The chain combines TRBV6-1 with TRBJ2-5; a possible D gene is TRBD1 (6 bases). V lost 7 bases to trimming and J lost 5 bases, with 14 bases between them. This CDR3 is built from 13 residues. The germline V gene has CDR1 MNHNS and CDR2 SASEGT. In DNA form, the CDR3 reads TGTGCCAGCACGATACAGGGTGGGGAGACCCAGTACTTC. This sequence encodes CASTIQGGETQYF.

V usage is TRBV29-1 and J usage is TRBJ2-7, with a possible D match to TRBD2 (5 bases). The germline V gene encodes CDR1 SQVTM and CDR2 ANQGSEA. Between the trimmed V and J ends, which lost 7 bases and 3 bases, there was a span of 16 bases. The CDR3 is 13 residues long. CDR3 coding DNA: TGCAGCGGGACCGCCGGAGGAAGCTACGAGCAGTACTTC. It specifies CSGTAGGSYEQYF.

The chain recombines TRBV30 with TRBJ1-1; D gene unclear. Trimming cost V 2 bases and J 5 bases, with 18 bases left between them. Germline loops: CDR1 GTSNPN, CDR2 SVGIG (reference sequence). The CDR3 sequence is 15 residues long. The CDR3 region has the DNA TGTGCCTGGAGTAGCGGGTCCCCCTGGGTTACTGAAGCTTTCTTT. Translating it yields CAWSSGSPWVTEAFF.

The V gene is TRBV9, the J gene TRBJ1-1, with D unresolved. V was clipped by 2 bases and J by 1 base, with 6 bases between them. In germline, CDR1 is SGDLS, CDR2 YYNGEE. The CDR3 is made up of 13 amino acids. The CDR3 region has the DNA TGTGCCAGCAGCGTGAGTAGGAACACTGAAGCTTTCTTT. As protein: CASSVSRNTEAFF.

The gene calls are TRBV2 and TRBJ2-2, with TRBD1 identical over 9 bases. Germline CDR1 reads SNHLY; CDR2 reads FYNNEI. The CDR3 totals 16 residues. Germline trimming cut 6 bases from V and 5 bases from J; bases unmatched to any gene: 10. The DNA for the CDR3 is TGTGCCAGCAGGGCTGACCGGGACAGGGTTACCGGGGAGCTGTTTTTT. This gives the protein CASRADRDRVTGELFF.

The genes are TRBV5-1 and TRBJ1-1, with D tentatively TRBD1 (6 bases). This CDR3 is built from 16 residues. CDR1 and CDR2 from the germline V gene are SGHRS and YFSETQ. V was shortened by 5 bases and J by 0 bases, with 17 bases between the two germline ends. CDR3 protein: CASSHLTGSMNTEAFF. As DNA, the CDR3 is TGCGCCAGCAGTCACTTAACAGGGTCCATGAACACTGAAGCTTTCTTT.

This chain joins TRBV20-1 and TRBJ2-7, with a weak D call TRBD1 (6 bases). Germline V gene lookup returns CDR1 DFQATT and CDR2 SNEGSKA (reference sequence). V was trimmed by 5 bases and J by 4 bases, leaving 6 bases between them. The CDR3 has 10 amino acids. The CDR3 reads CSAGTYEQYF. The CDR3 bases are TGCAGTGCTGGGACATACGAGCAGTACTTC.